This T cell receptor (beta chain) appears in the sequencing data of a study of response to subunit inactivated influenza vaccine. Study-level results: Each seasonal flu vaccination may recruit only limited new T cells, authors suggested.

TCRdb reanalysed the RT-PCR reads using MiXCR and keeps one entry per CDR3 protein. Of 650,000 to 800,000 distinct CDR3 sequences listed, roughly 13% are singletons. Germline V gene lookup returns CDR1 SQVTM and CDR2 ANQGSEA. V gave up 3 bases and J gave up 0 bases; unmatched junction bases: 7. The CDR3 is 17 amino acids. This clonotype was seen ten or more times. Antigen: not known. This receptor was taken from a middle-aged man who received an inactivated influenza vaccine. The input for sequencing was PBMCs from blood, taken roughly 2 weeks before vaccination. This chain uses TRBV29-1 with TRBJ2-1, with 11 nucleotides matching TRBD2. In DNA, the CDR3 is TGCAGCGTTGATGCTTTACTAGCGGGGGACTCCTACAATGAGCAGTTCTTC. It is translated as CSVDALLAGDSYNEQFF.